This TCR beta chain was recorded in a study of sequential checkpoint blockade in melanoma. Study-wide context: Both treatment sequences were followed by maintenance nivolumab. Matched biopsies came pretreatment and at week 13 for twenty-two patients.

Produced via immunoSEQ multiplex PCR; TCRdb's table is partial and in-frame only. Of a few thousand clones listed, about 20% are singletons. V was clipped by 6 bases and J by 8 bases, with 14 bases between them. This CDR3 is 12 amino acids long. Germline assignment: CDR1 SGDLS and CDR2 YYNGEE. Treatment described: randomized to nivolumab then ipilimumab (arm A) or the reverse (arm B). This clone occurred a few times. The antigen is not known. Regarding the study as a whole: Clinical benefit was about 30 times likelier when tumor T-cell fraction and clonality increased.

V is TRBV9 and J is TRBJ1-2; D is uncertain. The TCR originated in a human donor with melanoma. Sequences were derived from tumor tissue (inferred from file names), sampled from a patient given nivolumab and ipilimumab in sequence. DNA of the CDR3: TGTGCCAGCATTGCCCAATCGAGGGGCTACACCTTC. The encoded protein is CASIAQSRGYTF.